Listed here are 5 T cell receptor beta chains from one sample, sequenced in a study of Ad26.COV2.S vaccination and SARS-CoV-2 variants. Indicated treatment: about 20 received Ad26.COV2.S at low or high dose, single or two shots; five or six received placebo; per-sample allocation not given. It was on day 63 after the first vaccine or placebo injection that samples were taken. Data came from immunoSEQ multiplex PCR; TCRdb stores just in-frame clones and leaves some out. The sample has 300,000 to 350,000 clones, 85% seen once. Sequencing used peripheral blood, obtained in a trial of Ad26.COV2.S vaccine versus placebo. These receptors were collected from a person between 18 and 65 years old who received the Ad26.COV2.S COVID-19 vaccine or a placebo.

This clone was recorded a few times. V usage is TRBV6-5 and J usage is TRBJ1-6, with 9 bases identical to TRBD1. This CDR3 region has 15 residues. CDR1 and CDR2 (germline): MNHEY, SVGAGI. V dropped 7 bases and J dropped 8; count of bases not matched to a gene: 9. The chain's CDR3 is CASTLGQGRDSPLHF. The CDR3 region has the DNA TGTGCCAGCACCCTCGGACAGGGGCGGGATTCACCCCTCCACTTT.

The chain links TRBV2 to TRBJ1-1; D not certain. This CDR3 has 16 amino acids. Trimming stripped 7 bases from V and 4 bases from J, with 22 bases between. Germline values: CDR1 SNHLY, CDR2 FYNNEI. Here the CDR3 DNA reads TGTGCCAGCAACACCCCTAAGGGTGGCTTGAGCACTGAAGCTTTCTTT. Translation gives CASNTPKGGLSTEAFF.

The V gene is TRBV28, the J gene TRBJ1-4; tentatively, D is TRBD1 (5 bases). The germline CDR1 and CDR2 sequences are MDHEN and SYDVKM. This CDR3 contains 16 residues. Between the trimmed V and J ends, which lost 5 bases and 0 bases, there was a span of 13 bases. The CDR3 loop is CASSIPLGPTNEKLFF. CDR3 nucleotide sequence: TGTGCCAGCAGTATACCATTGGGACCAACTAATGAAAAACTGTTTTTT.

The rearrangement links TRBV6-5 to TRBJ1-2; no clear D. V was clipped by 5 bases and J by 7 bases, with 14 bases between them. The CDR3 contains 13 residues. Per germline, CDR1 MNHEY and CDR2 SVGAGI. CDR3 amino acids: CASSPKLPPGYTF. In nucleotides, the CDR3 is TGTGCCAGCAGTCCGAAATTACCTCCTGGCTACACCTTC.

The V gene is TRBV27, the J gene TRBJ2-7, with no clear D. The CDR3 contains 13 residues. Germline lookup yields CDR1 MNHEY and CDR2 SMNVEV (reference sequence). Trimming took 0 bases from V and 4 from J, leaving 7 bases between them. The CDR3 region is CASSLSMAYEQYF. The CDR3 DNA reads TGTGCCAGCAGTTTATCGATGGCATACGAGCAGTACTTC.